A single sample gave rise to the 13 T cell receptor beta chains below, sequenced in a study of blood T cell repertoires in COVID-19. The protocol was immunoSEQ multiplex PCR, while the TCRdb copy is restricted to in-frame clones and leaves out a portion. The profile shows approximately 210,000 clones, around 78% of them singletons. Material for sequencing was peripheral blood. The receptor set was obtained from a woman aged 65 to 85 with active or convalescent COVID-19.

This sequence joins TRBV5-1 and TRBJ2-7; D not resolved. Between the trimmed V and J ends, which lost 6 bases and 3 bases, there was a span of 10 bases. The CDR3 loop spans 12 amino acids. From germline, CDR1 is SGHRS and CDR2 YFSETQ. The CDR3 region has the DNA TGCGCCAGCACCGGCGACAACTACGAGCAGTACTTC. It yields the protein CASTGDNYEQYF.

The chain combines TRBV6-6 with TRBJ2-1; 7 bases agree with TRBD1. V was clipped by 8 bases and J by 7 bases; unmatched bases: 11. The CDR3 is made up of 14 amino acids. Germline loops: CDR1 MNHNY, CDR2 SVGAGI (reference sequence). The CDR3 spells CASSRAGGWNEQFF. The DNA of the CDR3 is TGTGCCAGCTCTCGGGCAGGGGGTTGGAATGAGCAGTTCTTC.

Only one count was recorded for this clone. The chain is built from TRBV28 and TRBJ2-1; 7 bases line up with TRBD2. Looked up from germline, CDR1 is MDHEN and CDR2 is SYDVKM. This CDR3 region has 13 residues. Trimming cost V 8 bases and J 4 bases; bases outside gene matches: 5. Here the CDR3 DNA reads TGTGCCAGCGGGAGGGCCCTATACAATGAGCAGTTCTTC. Translating gives CASGRALYNEQFF.

This clone was counted at least ten times. The chain carries TRBV27 and TRBJ2-2, with D tentatively TRBD2 (6 bases). Trimming left V 0 bases short and J 8 bases short, with 13 bases between. The V gene's germline CDR1 is MNHEY and CDR2 SMNVEV (reference sequence). CDR3 length: 15 residues. DNA for the CDR3: TGTGCCAGCAGTTTATCGCGGGTCGCGGGGGGGGAGCTGTTTTTT. Protein sequence: CASSLSRVAGGELFF.

This clone was observed a single time. V gene TRBV19 combines with J gene TRBJ1-2; 9 nucleotides agree with TRBD1. Germline V gene data show CDR1 as LNHDA and CDR2 as SQIVND (reference sequence). The CDR3 is made up of 16 amino acids. V shed 3 bases and J 0 bases; nucleotides not matched to a gene: 5. CDR3 DNA: TGTGCCAGTAGTATCGGGGGACAGGGAGCTAACTATGGCTACACCTTC. Amino acids: CASSIGGQGANYGYTF.

The chain combines TRBV7-6 with TRBJ2-4; 14 positions match TRBD2. The CDR3 spans 20 residues. Germline lookup yields CDR1 SGHVS and CDR2 FNYEAQ. After removal of 2 bases from V and 6 bases from J, the junction contained 15 bases not matched to a gene. The CDR3 sequence: CASSLLRPGTSGSDGNIQYF. CDR3 nucleotides: TGTGCCAGCAGCTTACTGCGACCCGGGACTAGCGGGAGTGATGGAAACATTCAGTACTTC.

This chain joins TRBV5-1 and TRBJ2-3; TRBD2 matches at 9 bases. Trimming took 4 bases from V and 6 from J; bases not matched to a gene: 6. CDR1 and CDR2 from the germline V gene are SGHRS and YFSETQ. The CDR3 has 14 residues. CDR3 DNA: TGCGCCAGCAGCCCCTTAGCGGGAGACGATACGCAGTATTTT. It specifies CASSPLAGDDTQYF.

This clone was recorded a few times. The chain recombines TRBV19 with TRBJ1-5; TRBD1 is a possible D gene (6 bases). The germline V gene encodes CDR1 LNHDA and CDR2 SQIVND (reference sequence). The CDR3 covers 16 residues. Trimming cost V 3 bases and J 0 bases, with 12 bases left between them. Written as DNA, the CDR3 is TGTGCCAGTAGTATGAGGGACAATTATAGCAATCAGCCCCAGCATTTT. Its protein is CASSMRDNYSNQPQHF.

The chain couples TRBV29-1 to TRBJ2-3; D not resolved. Germline V CDR1 and CDR2: SQVTM, ANQGSEA. V lost 2 bases and J 0 bases, leaving 6 bases between the germline ends. This CDR3 has 13 amino acids. In nucleotides, the CDR3 is TGCAGCGTTGAACCCGAGAGCACAGATACGCAGTATTTT. This translates into CSVEPESTDTQYF.

The chain links TRBV7-9 to TRBJ1-5, with a weak D call TRBD1 (6 bases). Germline assignment: CDR1 SEHNR and CDR2 FQNEAQ (reference sequence). There are 16 residues in the CDR3. Deletions cut 0 bases from V and 4 bases from J, with 13 bases between. CDR3 DNA sequence: TGTGCCAGCAGCTTAGCGGGCAGGGGTGGGAATCAGCCCCAGCATTTT. Its protein product is CASSLAGRGGNQPQHF.

The chain joins TRBV9 to TRBJ2-7; 7 bases fit TRBD1. CDR3 length equals 15 residues. Trimming at V came to 0 bases and at J to 1 base, leaving 4 bases not matched to a gene. CDR1 SGDLS and CDR2 YYNGEE come from the germline V gene. The chain's CDR3 is CASSVAGTASYEQYF. CDR3 DNA: TGTGCCAGCAGCGTAGCAGGGACAGCGTCCTACGAGCAGTACTTC.

This chain uses TRBV11-2 with TRBJ2-1, with 9 bases that match TRBD2. The V segment lost 0 bases and the J segment 7 bases; nucleotides outside the gene matches: 10. Germline-derived CDR1 and CDR2 are SGHAT and FQNNGV. This CDR3 comprises 17 residues. The CDR3 sequence is CASSLDGGGGAVNEQFF. The DNA of the CDR3 is TGTGCCAGCAGCTTAGATGGTGGCGGGGGGGCCGTTAATGAGCAGTTCTTC.

The rearrangement uses TRBV5-4 and TRBJ2-7, with 11 bases fitting TRBD2. After removal of 3 bases from V and 3 bases from J, the junction contained 8 bases not matched to a gene. The CDR3 totals 16 residues. Germline V gene sequence: CDR1 SGHNT, CDR2 YYREEE (reference sequence). This chain's CDR3 is CASSSGGTSGFYEQYF. The CDR3 coding sequence is TGTGCCAGCAGCTCCGGCGGGACTAGCGGCTTCTACGAGCAGTACTTC.